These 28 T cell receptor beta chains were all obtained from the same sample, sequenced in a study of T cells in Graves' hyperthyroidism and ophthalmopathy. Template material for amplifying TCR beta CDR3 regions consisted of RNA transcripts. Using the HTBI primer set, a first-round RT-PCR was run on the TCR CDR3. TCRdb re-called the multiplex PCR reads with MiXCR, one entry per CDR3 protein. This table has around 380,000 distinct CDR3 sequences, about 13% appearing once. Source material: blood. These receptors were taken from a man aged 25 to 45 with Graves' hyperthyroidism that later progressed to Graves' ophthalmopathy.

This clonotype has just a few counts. The CDR3 coding sequence is TGTGCCAGCTCACCAAGAGCGACCCCTAGCGGGGTCAGCTACGAGCAGTACTTC. Its translation: CASSPRATPSGVSYEQYF. The rearrangement links TRBV18 to TRBJ2-7; TRBD2 matches 9 bases. Germline V gene data show CDR1 as KGHSH and CDR2 as LQKENI. V was clipped by 2 bases and J by 3 bases; unmatched bases: 14. The CDR3 is 18 residues long.

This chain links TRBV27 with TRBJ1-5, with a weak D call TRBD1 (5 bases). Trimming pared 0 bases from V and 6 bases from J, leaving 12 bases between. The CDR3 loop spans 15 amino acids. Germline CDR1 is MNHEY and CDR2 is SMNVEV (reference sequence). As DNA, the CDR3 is TGTGCCAGCAGTTTATCCGGACGCAGGGCTCAGCCCCAGCATTTT. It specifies CASSLSGRRAQPQHF.

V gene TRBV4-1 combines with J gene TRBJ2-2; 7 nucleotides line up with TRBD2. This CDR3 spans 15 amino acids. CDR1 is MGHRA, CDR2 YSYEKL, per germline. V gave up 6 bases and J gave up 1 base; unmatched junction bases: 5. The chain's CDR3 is CASSTSEENTGELFF. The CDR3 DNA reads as TGCGCCAGCAGTACTAGCGAGGAGAACACCGGGGAGCTGTTTTTT.

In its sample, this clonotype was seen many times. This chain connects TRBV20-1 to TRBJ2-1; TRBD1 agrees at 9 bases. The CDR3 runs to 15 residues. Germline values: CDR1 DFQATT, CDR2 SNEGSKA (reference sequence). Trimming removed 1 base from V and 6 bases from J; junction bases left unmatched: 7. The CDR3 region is CSARVRDRVANEQFF. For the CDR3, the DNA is TGCAGTGCTAGAGTACGGGACAGGGTGGCCAATGAGCAGTTCTTC.

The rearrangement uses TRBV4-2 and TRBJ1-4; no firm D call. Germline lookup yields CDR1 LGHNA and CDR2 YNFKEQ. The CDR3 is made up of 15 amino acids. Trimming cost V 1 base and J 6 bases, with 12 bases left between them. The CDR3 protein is CASSQGSVRDEKLFF. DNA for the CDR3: TGTGCCAGCAGCCAAGGTTCCGTAAGAGATGAAAAACTGTTTTTT.

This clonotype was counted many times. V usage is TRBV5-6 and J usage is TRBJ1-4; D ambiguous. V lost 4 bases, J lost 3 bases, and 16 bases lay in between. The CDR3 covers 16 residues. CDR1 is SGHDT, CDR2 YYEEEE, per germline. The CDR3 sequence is CASSPRAFLANEKLFF. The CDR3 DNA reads TGTGCCAGCAGCCCTCGAGCGTTTTTGGCTAATGAAAAACTGTTTTTT.

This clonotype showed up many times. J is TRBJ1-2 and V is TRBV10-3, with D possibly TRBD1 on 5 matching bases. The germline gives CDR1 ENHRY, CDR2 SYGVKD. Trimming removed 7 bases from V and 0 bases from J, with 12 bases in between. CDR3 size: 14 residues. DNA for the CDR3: TGTGCCATCACCCGGGACGGAGCTAACTATGGCTACACCTTC. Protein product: CAITRDGANYGYTF.

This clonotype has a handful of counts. CDR3 loop: CASSLRGWGEEKLFF. The CDR3 DNA reads as TGTGCCAGCAGTTTAAGGGGTTGGGGGGAAGAAAAACTGTTTTTT. V gene TRBV12-3 or TRBV12-4 combines with J gene TRBJ1-4; weak D call: TRBD1 (5 bases). V was pared by 2 bases and J by 8 bases, with 15 bases between. This CDR3 spans 15 amino acids.

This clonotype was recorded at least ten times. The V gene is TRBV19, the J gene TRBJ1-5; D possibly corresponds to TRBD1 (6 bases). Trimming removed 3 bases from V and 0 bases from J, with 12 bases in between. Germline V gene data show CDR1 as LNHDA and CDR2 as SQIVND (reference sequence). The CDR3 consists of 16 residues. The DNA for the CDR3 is TGTGCCAGTAGTATTCAGGGGCTATATAGCAATCAGCCCCAGCATTTT. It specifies CASSIQGLYSNQPQHF.

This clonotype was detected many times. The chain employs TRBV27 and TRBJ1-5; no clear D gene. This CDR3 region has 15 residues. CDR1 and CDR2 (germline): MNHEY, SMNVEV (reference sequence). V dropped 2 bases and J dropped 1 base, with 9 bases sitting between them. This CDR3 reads CASSLQFPSNQPQHF. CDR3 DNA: TGTGCCAGCAGTTTACAGTTCCCGAGCAATCAGCCCCAGCATTTT.

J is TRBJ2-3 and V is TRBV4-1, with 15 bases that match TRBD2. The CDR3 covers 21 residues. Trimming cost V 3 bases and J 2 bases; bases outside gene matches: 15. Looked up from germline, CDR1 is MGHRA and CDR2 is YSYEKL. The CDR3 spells CASSHPKTGLAGGSSTDTQYF. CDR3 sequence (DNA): TGCGCCAGCAGCCATCCGAAAACCGGACTAGCGGGGGGGTCCTCCACAGATACGCAGTATTTT.

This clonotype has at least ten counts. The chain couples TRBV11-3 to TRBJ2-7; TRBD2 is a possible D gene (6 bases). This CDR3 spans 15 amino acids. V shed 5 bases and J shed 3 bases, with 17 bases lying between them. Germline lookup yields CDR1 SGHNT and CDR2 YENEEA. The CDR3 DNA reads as TGTGCCAGCAGCCCAGGTGGTAGCGGTAACTACGAGCAGTACTTC. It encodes CASSPGGSGNYEQYF.

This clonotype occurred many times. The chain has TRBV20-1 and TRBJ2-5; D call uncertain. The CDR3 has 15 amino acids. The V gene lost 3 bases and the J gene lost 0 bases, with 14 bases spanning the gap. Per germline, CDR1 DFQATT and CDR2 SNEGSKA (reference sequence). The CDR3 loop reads CSASLRPKYQETQYF. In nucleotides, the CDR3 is TGCAGTGCTAGTTTACGGCCGAAATACCAAGAGACCCAGTACTTC.

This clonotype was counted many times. Here the CDR3 reads CATSDLPGRLHF. The CDR3 region has the DNA TGTGCCACCAGTGATTTGCCCGGCCGCCTCCACTTT. J is TRBJ1-6 and V is TRBV24-1; D ambiguous. The germline gives CDR1 KGHDR, CDR2 SFDVKD. Trimming pared 0 bases from V and 15 bases from J, leaving 8 bases between. The CDR3 sequence is 12 residues long.

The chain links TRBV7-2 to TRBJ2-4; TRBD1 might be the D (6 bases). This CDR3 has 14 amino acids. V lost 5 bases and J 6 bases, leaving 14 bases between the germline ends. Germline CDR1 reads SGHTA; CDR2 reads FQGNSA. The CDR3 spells CASSPQGHGNIQYF. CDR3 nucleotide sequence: TGTGCCAGCAGCCCCCAGGGGCATGGAAACATTCAGTACTTC.

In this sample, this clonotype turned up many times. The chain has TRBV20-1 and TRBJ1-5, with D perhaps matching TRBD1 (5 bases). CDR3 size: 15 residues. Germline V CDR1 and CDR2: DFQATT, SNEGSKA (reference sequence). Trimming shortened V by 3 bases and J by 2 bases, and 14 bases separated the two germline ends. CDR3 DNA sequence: TGCAGTGCTAGGATCGGGGCGATCGGCAATCAGCCCCAGCATTTT. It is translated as CSARIGAIGNQPQHF.

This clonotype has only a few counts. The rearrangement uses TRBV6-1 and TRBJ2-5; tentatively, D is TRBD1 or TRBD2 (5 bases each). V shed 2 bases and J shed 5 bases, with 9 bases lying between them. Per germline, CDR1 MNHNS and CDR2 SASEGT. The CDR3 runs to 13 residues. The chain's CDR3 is CASSEFWGETQYF. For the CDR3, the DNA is TGTGCCAGCAGTGAATTTTGGGGGGAGACCCAGTACTTC.

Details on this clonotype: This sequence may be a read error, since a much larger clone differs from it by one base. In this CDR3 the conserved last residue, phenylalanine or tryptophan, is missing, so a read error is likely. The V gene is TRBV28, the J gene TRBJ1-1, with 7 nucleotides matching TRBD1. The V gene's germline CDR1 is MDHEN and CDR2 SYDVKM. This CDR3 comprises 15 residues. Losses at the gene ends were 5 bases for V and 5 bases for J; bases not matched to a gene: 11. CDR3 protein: CASSPPDRARTEAFS. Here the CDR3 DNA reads TGTGCCAGCAGTCCCCCTGACAGGGCGAGAACTGAAGCTTTCTCT.

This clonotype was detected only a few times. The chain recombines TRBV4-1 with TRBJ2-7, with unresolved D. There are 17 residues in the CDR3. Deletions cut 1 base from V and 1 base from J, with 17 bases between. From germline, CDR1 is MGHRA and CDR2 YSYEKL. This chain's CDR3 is CASSQAVRTDLSYEQYF. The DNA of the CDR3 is TGCGCCAGCAGCCAAGCAGTTAGGACGGACCTATCCTACGAGCAGTACTTC.

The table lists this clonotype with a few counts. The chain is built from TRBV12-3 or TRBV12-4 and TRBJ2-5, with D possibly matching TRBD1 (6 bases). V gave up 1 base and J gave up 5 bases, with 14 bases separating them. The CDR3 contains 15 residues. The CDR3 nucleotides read TGTGCCAGCAGTTTAGGCCCAGGGGCAGGGGAGACCCAGTACTTC. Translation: CASSLGPGAGETQYF.

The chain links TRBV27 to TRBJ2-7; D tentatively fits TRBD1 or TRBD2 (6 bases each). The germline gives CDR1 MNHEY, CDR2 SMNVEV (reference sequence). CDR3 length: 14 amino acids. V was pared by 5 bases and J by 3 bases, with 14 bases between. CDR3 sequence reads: CASSIRGRVYEQYF. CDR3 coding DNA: TGTGCCAGCAGTATCCGGGGGCGCGTCTACGAGCAGTACTTC.

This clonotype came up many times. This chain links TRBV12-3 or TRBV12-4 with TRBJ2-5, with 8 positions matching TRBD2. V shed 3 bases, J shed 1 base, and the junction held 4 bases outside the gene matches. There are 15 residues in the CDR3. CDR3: CASSFDSGIQETQYF. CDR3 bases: TGTGCCAGCAGTTTCGATAGCGGGATCCAAGAGACCCAGTACTTC.

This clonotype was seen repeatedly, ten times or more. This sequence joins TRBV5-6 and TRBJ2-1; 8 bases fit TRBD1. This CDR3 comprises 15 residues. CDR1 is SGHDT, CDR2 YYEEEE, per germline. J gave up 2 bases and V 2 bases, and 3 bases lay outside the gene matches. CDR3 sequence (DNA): TGTGCCAGCAGCTTCCGGGACAGGCCCTACAATGAGCAGTTCTTC. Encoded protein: CASSFRDRPYNEQFF. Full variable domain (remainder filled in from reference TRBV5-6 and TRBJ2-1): DAGVTQSPTHLIKTRGQQVTLRCSPKSGHDTVSWYQQALGQGPQFIFQYYEEEERQRGNFPDRFSGHQFPNYSSELNVNALLLGDSALYLCASSFRDRPYNEQFFGPGTRLTVL.

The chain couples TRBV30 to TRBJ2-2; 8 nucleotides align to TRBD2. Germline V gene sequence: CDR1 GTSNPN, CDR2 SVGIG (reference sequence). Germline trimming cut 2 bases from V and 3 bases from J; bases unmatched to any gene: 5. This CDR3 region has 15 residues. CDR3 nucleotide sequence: TGTGCCTGGAGTTTCGCGGGGGGTTACACCGGGGAGCTGTTTTTT. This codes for CAWSFAGGYTGELFF. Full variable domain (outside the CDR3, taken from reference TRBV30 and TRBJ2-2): SQTIHQWPATLVQPVGSPLSLECTVEGTSNPNLYWYRQAAGRGLQLLFYSVGIGQISSEVPQNLSASRPQDRQFILSSKKLLLSDSGFYLCAWSFAGGYTGELFFGEGSRLTVL.

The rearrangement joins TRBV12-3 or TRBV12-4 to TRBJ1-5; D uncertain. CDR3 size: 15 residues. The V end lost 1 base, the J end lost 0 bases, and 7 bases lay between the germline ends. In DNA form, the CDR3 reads TGTGCCAGCAGTTTAGGGCGGACTAGCAATCAGCCCCAGCATTTT. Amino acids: CASSLGRTSNQPQHF.

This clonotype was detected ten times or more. CDR3 in DNA: TGTGCCAGCAGTTTCGCGGGGAGTCGCAATCAGCCCCAGCATTTT. This sequence encodes CASSFAGSRNQPQHF. The chain carries TRBV28 and TRBJ1-5; D is ambiguous. CDR3 length equals 15 residues. The V gene's germline CDR1 is MDHEN and CDR2 SYDVKM. The germline V and J ends were trimmed by 3 bases and 2 bases, with 11 bases remaining between them.

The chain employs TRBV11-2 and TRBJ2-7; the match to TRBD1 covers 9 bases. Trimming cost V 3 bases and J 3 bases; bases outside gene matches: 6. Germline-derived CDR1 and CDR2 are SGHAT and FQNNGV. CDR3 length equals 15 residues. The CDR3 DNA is TGTGCCAGCAGCTTCCCGGGACAGGGTGGCTACGAGCAGTACTTC. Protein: CASSFPGQGGYEQYF.

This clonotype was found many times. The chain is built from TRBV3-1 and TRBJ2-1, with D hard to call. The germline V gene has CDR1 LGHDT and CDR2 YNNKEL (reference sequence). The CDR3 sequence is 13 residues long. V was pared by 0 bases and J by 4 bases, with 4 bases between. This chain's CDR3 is CASSQDTYNEQFF. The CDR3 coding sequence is TGTGCCAGCAGCCAAGACACTTACAATGAGCAGTTCTTC.